One and the same sample provided the 5 T cell receptor beta chains below, sequenced in a study of blood T cell repertoires in COVID-19. Sequencing was performed with immunoSEQ multiplex PCR; in TCRdb, only in-frame clones are kept and a portion is missing. This table has 180,000 or so clones, 76% appearing once. The sample consisted of peripheral blood. The source of these receptors is a woman aged 50 to 60 with active or convalescent COVID-19.

This sequence joins TRBV5-1 and TRBJ2-1; 10 bases are shared with TRBD2. The CDR3 extends over 16 amino acids. The J segment lost 0 bases and the V segment lost 6 bases, leaving 6 bases of the junction unmatched. Germline V gene lookup returns CDR1 SGHRS and CDR2 YFSETQ. CDR3 residues: CASTFTSGISYNEQFF. The CDR3 DNA is TGCGCCAGCACCTTTACTAGCGGGATCTCCTACAATGAGCAGTTCTTC.

The chain combines TRBV7-2 with TRBJ1-6, with no clear D. Germline V CDR1 and CDR2: SGHTA, FQGNSA. V was cut by 5 bases and J by 5 bases, with 13 bases left in between. The CDR3 is 15 residues long. Here the CDR3 DNA reads TGTGCCAGCAGCCCCGGACCGGGAGATAATTCACCCCTCCACTTT. Its protein product is CASSPGPGDNSPLHF.

In the case of this clone: One end of the junction does not line up with germline, which may come from a read error. The chain couples TRBV10-1 to TRBJ2-7; perhaps TRBD2 as D (5 bases). Germline-derived CDR1 and CDR2 are WNHNN and SYGVQD (reference sequence). The CDR3 sequence is 12 residues long. CDR3 nucleotides: TGCGCCAGCAGTGAATGGGAGTACGAGCGGTACTTC. Translation gives CASSEWEYERYF.

The chain has TRBV7-2 and TRBJ2-3; 8 bases are a match to TRBD1. The CDR3 contains 14 residues. With 1 base clipped from V and 4 bases from J, the junction kept 1 base outside the gene matches. Germline V CDR1 and CDR2: SGHTA, FQGNSA. The chain's CDR3 is CASSLGQGSDTQYF. The CDR3 DNA reads TGTGCCAGCAGCTTAGGACAGGGGTCAGATACGCAGTATTTT.

The chain carries TRBV5-4 and TRBJ2-2, with D possibly being TRBD2 (6 bases). The length of the CDR3 is 16 residues. Trimming pared 4 bases from V and 7 bases from J, leaving 20 bases between. Germline CDR1 SGHNT, CDR2 YYREEE (reference sequence). Here the CDR3 reads CASSGEGILAGGELFF. DNA for the CDR3: TGTGCCAGCAGCGGGGAAGGTATACTAGCCGGCGGGGAGCTGTTTTTT.